The 21 T cell receptor beta chains in this list originate from one sample, sequenced in a study of cytomegalovirus exposure and HLA in healthy donors. Repertoires were generated with immunoSEQ multiplex PCR, while TCRdb's copy carries only in-frame clones and drops some. The table records some 140,000 clones, 85% to 90% of them present only once. The specimen was PBMCs. Receptors originate from a human donor in good health.

The gene calls are TRBV5-1 and TRBJ2-3; 9 bases align to TRBD2. J lost 2 bases, V lost 4 bases, and 8 bases had no gene match. CDR3 size: 16 residues. From germline, CDR1 is SGHRS and CDR2 YFSETQ. This CDR3 reads CASSVPLAGLTDTQYF. Written as DNA, the CDR3 is TGCGCCAGCAGCGTACCCCTAGCGGGACTCACAGATACGCAGTATTTT. Based on the CDR3 plus reference TRBV5-1 and TRBJ2-3, the full variable domain is KAGVTQTPRYLIKTRGQQVTLSCSPISGHRSVSWYQQTPGQGLQFLFEYFSETQRNKGNFPGRFSGRQFSNSRSEMNVSTLELGDSALYLCASSVPLAGLTDTQYFGPGTRLTVL.

The rearrangement uses TRBV19 and TRBJ1-1; D not certain. V was cut by 1 base and J by 6 bases, with 9 bases left in between. Germline values: CDR1 LNHDA, CDR2 SQIVND (reference sequence). The CDR3 contains 13 residues. The CDR3 nucleotides read TGTGCCAGTAGTATAGCCGGTCGGGCTGAAGCTTTCTTT. The encoded protein is CASSIAGRAEAFF.

The chain carries TRBV6-1 and TRBJ2-5; 8 bases line up with TRBD1. The trim removed 6 bases at V and 5 bases at J, leaving 5 bases unmatched. This CDR3 contains 13 residues. Germline V gives CDR1 MNHNS, CDR2 SASEGT. CDR3 nucleotides: TGTGCCAGCAGGAGACAGGGGCGGGAGACCCAGTACTTC. It is translated as CASRRQGRETQYF.

The rearrangement joins TRBV11-2 to TRBJ2-7; no clear D gene. Trimming removed 4 bases at V and 2 bases at J, with 6 bases between. The V gene's germline CDR1 is SGHAT and CDR2 FQNNGV. The CDR3 is 12 residues long. The CDR3 protein is CASSSRTYEQYF. CDR3 nucleotides: TGTGCCAGCAGCTCGCGAACCTACGAGCAGTACTTC.

The chain is built from TRBV27 and TRBJ2-3, with TRBD1 matching 7 bases. Trimming removed 5 bases from V and 5 bases from J; junction bases left unmatched: 16. Germline V lookup: CDR1 MNHEY, CDR2 SMNVEV (reference sequence). The CDR3 has 17 residues. The CDR3 region is CASSAAPLTGVGDTQYF. CDR3 bases: TGTGCCAGCAGTGCCGCGCCCCTAACAGGGGTGGGAGATACGCAGTATTTT.

The chain is built from TRBV4-1 and TRBJ1-4; D not certain. The CDR3 extends over 16 amino acids. V was clipped by 1 base and J by 4 bases, with 13 bases between them. Germline CDR1 MGHRA, CDR2 YSYEKL. This chain's CDR3 is CASSQVVIANNEKLFF. Here the CDR3 DNA reads TGCGCCAGCAGCCAAGTAGTCATAGCGAATAATGAAAAACTGTTTTTT.

The J gene is TRBJ2-1, the V gene TRBV5-1, with 7 bases aligning to TRBD1. V shed 0 bases, J shed 4 bases, and the junction held 4 bases outside the gene matches. The V gene's germline CDR1 is SGHRS and CDR2 YFSETQ. The CDR3 is made up of 15 amino acids. The CDR3 protein is CASSLEGQLYNEQFF. As DNA, the CDR3 is TGCGCCAGCAGCTTGGAGGGACAGCTATACAATGAGCAGTTCTTC. Combining the CDR3 with reference TRBV5-1 and TRBJ2-1 gives the whole variable domain KAGVTQTPRYLIKTRGQQVTLSCSPISGHRSVSWYQQTPGQGLQFLFEYFSETQRNKGNFPGRFSGRQFSNSRSEMNVSTLELGDSALYLCASSLEGQLYNEQFFGPGTRLTVL.

This chain uses TRBV5-1 with TRBJ2-5; TRBD2 matches at 10 bases. Looked up from germline, CDR1 is SGHRS and CDR2 is YFSETQ. This CDR3 region has 15 residues. V was pared by 1 base and J by 3 bases, with 3 bases of the junction left unmatched. Written as DNA, the CDR3 is TGCGCCAGCAGCTTGCATACTAGCGGGGAAGAGACCCAGTACTTC. Translating it yields CASSLHTSGEETQYF.

This clone occurred once. This sequence joins TRBV2 and TRBJ1-4; 9 bases agree with TRBD1. V lost 8 bases and J lost 3; bases outside the gene matches: 10. CDR1 is SNHLY, CDR2 FYNNEI, per germline. The CDR3 covers 16 residues. This CDR3 is CASSPGQGVPNEKLFF. The DNA of the CDR3 is TGTGCCAGCTCCCCGGGACAGGGTGTTCCTAATGAAAAACTGTTTTTT.

The J gene is TRBJ2-1, the V gene TRBV18; D is unresolved. Germline values: CDR1 KGHSH, CDR2 LQKENI. Trimming removed 3 bases at V and 1 base at J, with 4 bases between. The CDR3 covers 13 residues. CDR3 in DNA: TGTGCCAGCTCACCGGCATCCTACAATGAGCAGTTCTTC. Its protein is CASSPASYNEQFF.

V usage is TRBV7-9 and J usage is TRBJ2-2; TRBD2 matches 13 bases. The junction had 12 bases not matched to a gene; V was cut back by 8 bases and J by 3 bases. The CDR3 runs to 18 residues. Germline V CDR1 and CDR2: SEHNR, FQNEAQ (reference sequence). The CDR3 sequence: CASRSGLAGATYTGELFF. The CDR3 DNA sequence: TGTGCCAGCCGATCCGGACTAGCGGGGGCCACGTACACCGGGGAGCTGTTTTTT.

V usage is TRBV9 and J usage is TRBJ1-1, with D tentatively TRBD1 (6 bases). The CDR3 covers 17 residues. Germline V gives CDR1 SGDLS, CDR2 YYNGEE. The germline V and J ends were trimmed by 5 bases and 3 bases, with 23 bases remaining between them. The CDR3 region is CASSEGLGGAKDTEAFF. The CDR3 bases are TGTGCCAGCAGTGAGGGTTTGGGGGGGGCGAAGGACACTGAAGCTTTCTTT.

The V and J genes are TRBV6-5 and TRBJ2-3; possibly TRBD1 for D (5 bases). In germline, CDR1 is MNHEY, CDR2 SVGAGI. Trimming left V 6 bases short and J 5 bases short, with 15 bases between. The CDR3 is 14 residues long. CDR3 sequence reads: CASSPNRSRDTQYF. As DNA, the CDR3 is TGTGCCAGCAGCCCCAACAGGAGTCGAGATACGCAGTATTTT.

The chain uses TRBV6-6 and TRBJ2-7, with a weak D call TRBD2 (6 bases). This CDR3 has 16 residues. From germline, CDR1 is MNHNY and CDR2 SVGAGI (reference sequence). V was shortened by 2 bases and J by 6 bases, with 20 bases between the two germline ends. The chain's CDR3 is CASSYPLTGRGIEQYF. The DNA for the CDR3 is TGTGCCAGCAGTTACCCTTTAACAGGCCGGGGGATCGAGCAGTACTTC.

The chain employs TRBV28 and TRBJ2-3; 9 bases line up with TRBD1. The germline gives CDR1 MDHEN, CDR2 SYDVKM. V was pared by 4 bases and J by 0 bases, with 2 bases of the junction left unmatched. There are 15 residues in the CDR3. CDR3 sequence: CASSSQGASTDTQYF. DNA for the CDR3: TGTGCCAGCAGTTCACAGGGGGCGAGCACAGATACGCAGTATTTT.

The gene calls are TRBV2 and TRBJ2-7, with a weak D call TRBD2 (5 bases). CDR1 and CDR2 from the germline V gene are SNHLY and FYNNEI. This CDR3 region has 15 residues. Trimming removed 8 bases from V and 5 bases from J, with 22 bases in between. The DNA for the CDR3 is TGTGCCAGCTCGAGAGTCGGGATAGAGGACCACGAGCAGTACTTC. This encodes CASSRVGIEDHEQYF.

The chain has TRBV6-5 and TRBJ2-7; D is ambiguous. This CDR3 is 16 amino acids long. The V end was cut by 1 base, the J end by 6 bases, with 19 bases between. The germline V gene encodes CDR1 MNHEY and CDR2 SVGAGI. CDR3 DNA: TGTGCCAGCAGTTACTTCAAGAGTACGTCCTACAGCGAGCAGTACTTC. This sequence encodes CASSYFKSTSYSEQYF.

The V call is TRBV5-4, the J call TRBJ2-2; a possible D gene is TRBD1 (6 bases). Per germline, CDR1 SGHNT and CDR2 YYREEE (reference sequence). Trimming took 0 bases from V and 7 from J, leaving 10 bases between them. This CDR3 is 14 amino acids long. The CDR3 nucleotides are TGTGCCAGCAGCTTGGGAGGGGGTAACGGGGAGCTGTTTTTT. This codes for CASSLGGGNGELFF.

The V gene is TRBV14, the J gene TRBJ2-7; the D is unclear. The germline V gene has CDR1 SGHDN and CDR2 FVKESK. V was pared by 0 bases and J by 1 base, with 7 bases between. The CDR3 is 14 amino acids. CDR3 nucleotides: TGTGCCAGCAGCCAAGATCCCCGGTCCTACGAGCAGTACTTC. Protein sequence: CASSQDPRSYEQYF. The full variable domain, in which reference TRBV14 and TRBJ2-7 provide the parts outside the CDR3, is EAGVTQFPSHSVIEKGQTVTLRCDPISGHDNLYWYRRVMGKEIKFLLHFVKESKQDESGMPNNRFLAERTGGTYSTLKVQPAELEDSGVYFCASSQDPRSYEQYFGPGTRLTVT.

The chain uses TRBV7-8 and TRBJ2-1; 12 bases match TRBD2. The V gene end was trimmed by 5 bases and the J gene end by 6 bases; junction bases not matched to a gene: 11. The CDR3 is 17 amino acids. The V gene's germline CDR1 is SGHVS and CDR2 FQNEAQ. CDR3 amino acids: CASSPHQGLAGSNEQFF. In DNA form, the CDR3 reads TGTGCCAGCAGCCCCCATCAGGGACTAGCGGGTTCCAATGAGCAGTTCTTC.

The V gene is TRBV27, the J gene TRBJ2-7; maybe TRBD2 (6 bases). There are 14 residues in the CDR3. CDR1 is MNHEY, CDR2 SMNVEV, per germline (reference sequence). V lost 6 bases, J lost 2 bases, and 14 bases lay in between. Written as DNA, the CDR3 is TGTGCCAGCAGATCTAGGTCGGGGGCCTACGAGCAGTACTTC. Its translation: CASRSRSGAYEQYF.